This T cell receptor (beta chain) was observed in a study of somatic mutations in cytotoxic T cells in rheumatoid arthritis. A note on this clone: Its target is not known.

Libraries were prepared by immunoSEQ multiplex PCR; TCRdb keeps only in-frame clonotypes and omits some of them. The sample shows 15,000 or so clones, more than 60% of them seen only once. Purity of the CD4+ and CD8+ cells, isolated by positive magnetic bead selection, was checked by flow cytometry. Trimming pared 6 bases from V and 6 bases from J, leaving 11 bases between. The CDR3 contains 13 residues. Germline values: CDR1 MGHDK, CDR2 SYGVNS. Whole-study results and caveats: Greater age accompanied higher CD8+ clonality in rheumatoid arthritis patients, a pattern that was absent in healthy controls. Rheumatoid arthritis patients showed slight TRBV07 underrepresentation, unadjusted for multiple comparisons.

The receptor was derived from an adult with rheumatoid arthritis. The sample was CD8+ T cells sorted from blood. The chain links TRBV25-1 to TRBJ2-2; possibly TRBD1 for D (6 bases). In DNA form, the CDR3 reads TGTGCCAGCAGCAGGGGTTTCTCCGGGGAGCTGTTTTTT. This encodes CASSRGFSGELFF. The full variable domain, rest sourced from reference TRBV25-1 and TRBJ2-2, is EADIYQTPRYLVIGTGKKITLECSQTMGHDKMYWYQQDPGMELHLIHYSYGVNSTEKGDLSSESTVSRIRTEHFPLTLESARPSHTSQYLCASSRGFSGELFFGEGSRLTVL.